Below are 15 T cell receptor beta chains sequenced from a single sample in a study of identical twins (dated by TCRdb to about 2016). The method was 5' RACE. The instrument given in TCRdb is Illumina HiSeq 2000. TCRdb cleaned the public reads at Q25 with fastp, built clones with MiXCR and kept in-frame beta chains. All rows with the same CDR3 protein become a single entry with the most common DNA and genes. For this sample there are 420,000 or so distinct CDR3 sequences; about 18% appear just once. In total, the top ten clones hold around 12% of the sample. The sample consisted of naive T cells sorted from blood. What the cell subset or site label conveys for this sample: cells isolated with a human naive T-cell isolation kit. Receptor source: a man in his forties or fifties in good health.

The rearrangement joins TRBV7-7 to TRBJ2-3; D is undetermined. Germline CDR1 SSHAT, CDR2 FNYEAQ (reference sequence). Trimming pared 8 bases from V and 7 bases from J, leaving 10 bases between. The CDR3 extends over 11 amino acids. The CDR3 nucleotides are TGTGCCAGCCGACGGACCAATACGCAGTATTTT. The encoded protein is CASRRTNTQYF. Full variable domain (outside the CDR3, taken from reference TRBV7-7 and TRBJ2-3): GAGVSQSPRYKVTKRGQDVTLRCDPISSHATLYWYQQALGQGPEFLTYFNYEAQPDKSGLPSDRFSAERPEGSISTLTIQRTEQRDSAMYRCASRRTNTQYFGPGTRLTVL.

The V and J genes are TRBV20-1 and TRBJ2-1; D is undetermined. The ends were cut back, 6 bases at V and 8 bases at J, with 14 bases in the middle. The germline V gene encodes CDR1 DFQATT and CDR2 SNEGSKA (reference sequence). The CDR3 covers 12 residues. The CDR3 DNA follows: TGCAGTGCCAAGTGGTCCTGGGATGAGCAGTTCTTC. It yields the protein CSAKWSWDEQFF.

V usage is TRBV7-8 and J usage is TRBJ2-4, with D hard to call. CDR1 is SGHVS and CDR2 is FQNEAQ in the germline V gene. Trimming took 5 bases from V and 0 from J, leaving 11 bases between them. The CDR3 loop spans 15 amino acids. CDR3 loop: CASSTYGGAKNIQYF. The CDR3 coding sequence is TGTGCCAGCAGCACCTATGGTGGAGCCAAAAACATTCAGTACTTC. The whole variable domain, remainder taken from reference TRBV7-8 and TRBJ2-4, is GAGVSQSPRYKVAKRGQDVALRCDPISGHVSLFWYQQALGQGPEFLTYFQNEAQLDKSGLPSDRFFAERPEGSVSTLKIQRTQQEDSAVYLCASSTYGGAKNIQYFGAGTRLSVL.

This clonotype has just one count. The chain recombines TRBV18 with TRBJ2-1; 10 bases fit TRBD2. CDR3 length equals 15 residues. Germline CDR1 reads KGHSH; CDR2 reads LQKENI. The trim removed 4 bases at V and 2 bases at J, leaving 2 bases unmatched. The CDR3 bases are TGTGCCAGCTCACTTACTAGCGGGACCTACAATGAGCAGTTCTTC. Translated, it gives CASSLTSGTYNEQFF.

V gene TRBV7-2 combines with J gene TRBJ2-5; D not resolved. The V end lost 2 bases, the J end lost 5 bases, and 6 bases lay between the germline ends. The CDR3 extends over 12 amino acids. Looked up from germline, CDR1 is SGHTA and CDR2 is FQGNSA. The CDR3 protein is CASSLPRETQYF. For the CDR3, the DNA is TGTGCCAGCAGCTTACCTCGGGAGACCCAGTACTTC.

The chain joins TRBV4-3 to TRBJ2-1, with 8 bases fitting TRBD2. CDR1 is LGHNA, CDR2 YSLEER, per germline. The CDR3 is 16 residues long. The trim removed 2 bases at V and 6 bases at J, leaving 9 bases unmatched. The CDR3 spells CASSQFRASGPNEQFF. The CDR3 nucleotides read TGCGCCAGCAGCCAATTTCGTGCTAGCGGGCCCAATGAGCAGTTCTTC.

The table lists this clonotype with a few counts. This chain connects TRBV2 to TRBJ2-1; a weak D match, TRBD1 (6 bases). This CDR3 spans 13 amino acids. From germline, CDR1 is SNHLY and CDR2 FYNNEI. V dropped 6 bases and J dropped 4 bases, with 10 bases sitting between them. CDR3 loop: CASREDSYNEQFF. CDR3 DNA sequence: TGTGCCAGCAGGGAGGACAGTTACAATGAGCAGTTCTTC.

In this sample, this clonotype turned up a few times. J is TRBJ1-2 and V is TRBV3-1, with D perhaps matching TRBD1 (5 bases). The CDR3 sequence is 14 residues long. V was clipped by 4 bases and J by 6 bases, with 15 bases between them. The V gene's germline CDR1 is LGHDT and CDR2 YNNKEL (reference sequence). The CDR3 region has the DNA TGTGCCAGCAGCCTACTGGAGGGGAAGGATGGCTACACCTTC. Amino acids: CASSLLEGKDGYTF.

The chain employs TRBV20-1 and TRBJ2-5, with TRBD2 identical over 7 bases. The CDR3 has 16 amino acids. The germline V gene has CDR1 DFQATT and CDR2 SNEGSKA (reference sequence). Trimming cost V 0 bases and J 5 bases; bases outside gene matches: 12. Written as DNA, the CDR3 is TGCAGTGCTAGAGATCAGGTGGGAGGGCCCCTGGAGACCCAGTACTTC. This translates into CSARDQVGGPLETQYF.

This clonotype has more than one count but fewer than ten. The chain employs TRBV6-5 and TRBJ2-1, with unresolved D. The germline gives CDR1 MNHEY, CDR2 SVGAGI. CDR3 length: 16 residues. V lost 0 bases, J lost 0 bases, and 9 bases lay in between. The DNA of the CDR3 is TGTGCCAGCAGTTACTCCCCGGCGAACTCCTACAATGAGCAGTTCTTC. Translating gives CASSYSPANSYNEQFF.

The V and J genes are TRBV15 and TRBJ1-4, with TRBD1 as a possible D gene (5 bases). The ends were cut back, 2 bases at V and 10 bases at J, with 17 bases in the middle. The CDR3 totals 15 residues. In germline, CDR1 is LNHNV, CDR2 YYDKDF (reference sequence). The CDR3 here is CATSRRQPRQGKLFF. For the CDR3, the DNA is TGTGCCACCAGCAGACGACAGCCAAGGCAAGGAAAACTGTTTTTT.

The chain combines TRBV25-1 with TRBJ2-5, with a weak D call TRBD2 (6 bases). Germline CDR1 MGHDK, CDR2 SYGVNS. V was clipped by 4 bases and J by 5 bases, with 11 bases between them. The CDR3 runs 13 residues. The DNA for the CDR3 is TGTGCCAGCAGTGTGGGGGGAAGCGAGACCCAGTACTTC. This translates into CASSVGGSETQYF.

J is TRBJ1-2 and V is TRBV18, with no clear D. The CDR3 sequence is 13 residues long. Germline V CDR1 and CDR2: KGHSH, LQKENI. The V end lost 2 bases, the J end lost 8 bases, and 12 bases lay between the germline ends. In DNA, the CDR3 is TGTGCCAGCTCACCAGTCCCGGAATTAGGCTACACCTTC. Translated: CASSPVPELGYTF.

At least ten counts were recorded for this clonotype. CDR3 in DNA: TGTGCCAGCAGGAGACAGGGTGACAGGGAGCTGTTTTTT. Translating gives CASRRQGDRELFF. The V gene is TRBV28, the J gene TRBJ2-2, with 7 bases aligning to TRBD1. V gave up 6 bases and J gave up 9 bases; unmatched junction bases: 7. The germline gives CDR1 MDHEN, CDR2 SYDVKM. The CDR3 is 13 residues long.

The sample holds many counts of this clonotype. The J gene is TRBJ1-5, the V gene TRBV12-3 or TRBV12-4, with D tentatively TRBD1 (6 bases). The V end lost 6 bases, the J end lost 7 bases, and 10 bases lay between the germline ends. The length of the CDR3 is 12 residues. The DNA of the CDR3 is TGTGCCAGCAGGCAGGGGTACCAGCCCCAGCATTTT. Its translation is CASRQGYQPQHF.